Listed below are T cell receptor beta chains from one sample, sequenced in a study of T cells in Graves' hyperthyroidism and ophthalmopathy. From the multiplex PCR reads, TCRdb called clonotypes with MiXCR, one entry per CDR3 protein. Here the sample spans over 500,000 distinct CDR3 sequences, roughly 17% being singletons. Source material: blood. Receptors were obtained from a woman in her late teens or twenties with Graves' ophthalmopathy. The CDR3 runs from the conserved cysteine through the conserved F or W. D genes are given only for firm matches. Clone size is given for some rows only: seen once, a few or many times, or a class if the clone is expanded.

size	D	J	V	DNA	CDR3
.	TRBD1	TRBJ2-1	TRBV19	TGTGCCAGTAGTCTTACGGGACAGACTTACAATGAGCAGTTCTTC	CASSLTGQTYNEQFF
.	.	TRBJ1-4	TRBV28	TGTGCCAGCACTATAAGGAATGGGGGGGCTCAAAAACTGTTTTTT	CASTIRNGGAQKLFF
many	TRBD1	TRBJ2-3	TRBV5-1	TGCGCCAGCAGCTTCGGCCAGGGGGCCCGAGATACGCAGTATTTT	CASSFGQGARDTQYF
.	.	TRBJ1-2	TRBV6-5	TGTGCCAGCAGTTATGCAGGGTTCGGCGATGGCTACACCTTC	CASSYAGFGDGYTF
.	.	TRBJ1-1	TRBV5-6	TGTGCCAGCAGCCCCAGAACTGGGGCGGACACTGAAGCTTTCTTT	CASSPRTGADTEAFF
many	.	TRBJ2-5	TRBV2	TGTGCCAGCCTCGGGCAGGGTGTTGAGACCCAGTACTTC	CASLGQGVETQYF
many	.	TRBJ1-1	TRBV12-3/TRBV12-4	TGTGCCAGCAGTTTGGGAAATGAAGCTTTCTTT	CASSLGNEAFF
few	TRBD1	TRBJ2-7	TRBV29-1	TGCAGCGTTGAAATCGCCGGGACAGAAACCTACGAGCAGTACTTC	CSVEIAGTETYEQYF
.	.	TRBJ2-7	TRBV6-1	TGTGCCAGCAGTGGACAGGTTAGCTCCTACGAGCAGTACTTC	CASSGQVSSYEQYF
few	.	TRBJ1-2	TRBV4-1	TGCGCCAGCAGCCAGGGACGTTTTAACTATGGCTACACCTTC	CASSQGRFNYGYTF
many	.	TRBJ2-1	TRBV20-1	TGCAGTGCCAGGGACAAAACCTCCTACAATGAGCAGTTCTTC	CSARDKTSYNEQFF
.	.	TRBJ1-1	TRBV4-2	TGTGCCAGCAGCCAAGTGGGGGGGCGGATGACTGAAGCTTTCTTT	CASSQVGGRMTEAFF
.	TRBD2	TRBJ2-1	TRBV6-1	TGTGCCAGCAGTTACGACCCACACGGGACTAGCACTGAGCAGTTCTTC	CASSYDPHGTSTEQFF
.	TRBD2	TRBJ2-4	TRBV3-1	TGTGCCAGCAGCCAAGTTAGAGGCGGAGCGGGAGAGGCGGACATTCAGTACTTC	CASSQVRGGAGEADIQYF
few	.	TRBJ2-1	TRBV6-1	TGTGCCAGCAGTGAAGGTGTTTTCAATGAGCAGTTCTTC	CASSEGVFNEQFF
.	.	TRBJ2-3	TRBV4-3	TGCGCCAGCAGCCAAGATCATATAGGAGCGTCGCAGTATTTT	CASSQDHIGASQYF
many	.	TRBJ2-7	TRBV28	TGTGCCAGCAGACCGGGACACCACTACGAGCAGTACTTC	CASRPGHHYEQYF
many	.	TRBJ2-1	TRBV14	TGTGCCAGCAGCCAAGATGTACGGTCCCTCTACAATGAGCAGTTCTTC	CASSQDVRSLYNEQFF
.	.	TRBJ1-1	TRBV7-8	TGTGCCAGCAGCTTAGGAAACCGGGAGATGAACACTGAAGCTTTCTTT	CASSLGNREMNTEAFF
many	.	TRBJ2-7	TRBV27	TGTGCCAGCAGTTTAGCGGGCTTTCTCTCCTACGAGCAGTACTTC	CASSLAGFLSYEQYF
.	.	TRBJ2-7	TRBV7-2	TGTGCCAGCAGCGCCAGGGCGGGCGCGGCTGAGCAGTACTTC	CASSARAGAAEQYF
many	.	TRBJ1-2	TRBV27	TGTGCCAGCAGTCCAGATAGGGGTTCCCTCTATGGCTACACCTTC	CASSPDRGSLYGYTF
many	.	TRBJ1-5	TRBV12-3/TRBV12-4	TGTGCCAGCAGTGCTGTAGACGGAGGTGTGCGGCAGCCCCAGCATTTT	CASSAVDGGVRQPQHF
.	TRBD1	TRBJ1-2	TRBV6-1	TGTGCCAGCAGTCCACAGGGGGCCACTCAGGGCTACACCTTC	CASSPQGATQGYTF